The 10 T cell receptor beta chains in this list originate from one sample, sequenced in a study of OX40 agonist ivuxolimab in advanced cancers. The library was made by the immunoSEQ multiplex PCR assay. TCRdb provides this immuneACCESS table in a form limited to in-frame rearrangements. Some clones are lacking; in checked studies, under half of them reflect an unresolved V gene, and why the rest are absent is not known. The sample table holds more than 50,000 clones, of which about nine tenths were seen once. 2% to 2.5% of the sample is taken by the ten largest. Sequenced material: CD4+ or CD8+ T cells sorted from blood, taken in a trial of the OX40 agonist ivuxolimab. The receptors originated from an adult with an advanced solid tumor such as melanoma, head and neck, liver or kidney cancer.

The chain has TRBV19 and TRBJ2-7; no definite D call. CDR3 size: 12 residues. Trimming removed 7 bases from V and 1 base from J, with 8 bases in between. The germline CDR1 and CDR2 sequences are LNHDA and SQIVND (reference sequence). In DNA, the CDR3 is TGTGCCAGTAAGAGCAGGTCCTACGAGCAGTACTTC. Amino acids: CASKSRSYEQYF.

This chain connects TRBV30 to TRBJ2-7; weak D call: TRBD1 (6 bases). The length of the CDR3 is 12 residues. The V end lost 3 bases, the J end lost 5 bases, and 11 bases lay between the germline ends. Germline V CDR1 and CDR2: GTSNPN, SVGIG (reference sequence). The CDR3 spells CAWSRGQNEQYF. CDR3 bases: TGTGCCTGGAGCCGAGGACAGAACGAGCAGTACTTC.

CDR3 in amino acids: CASSREGRLAGAFYEQYF. CDR3 coding DNA: TGTGCCAGCAGCAGAGAAGGGAGACTAGCGGGAGCGTTCTACGAGCAGTACTTC. This chain connects TRBV21-1 to TRBJ2-7; the D segment call TRBD2 is taken from the table without a DNA check. TRBV21-1 is assigned pseudogene status. The CDR3 is made up of 18 amino acids.

The chain has TRBV15 and TRBJ2-7; D is perhaps TRBD2 (5 bases). This CDR3 is 14 amino acids long. Trimming stripped 6 bases from V and 0 bases from J, with 12 bases between. Germline CDR1 and CDR2: LNHNV and YYDKDF (reference sequence). The chain's CDR3 is CATRSGSSSYEQYF. The CDR3 DNA sequence: TGTGCCACCAGGAGCGGATCGAGCTCCTACGAGCAGTACTTC.

The V gene is TRBV11-2, the J gene TRBJ2-1; D is undetermined. The CDR3 has 15 amino acids. Looked up from germline, CDR1 is SGHAT and CDR2 is FQNNGV. Trimming pared 4 bases from V and 0 bases from J, leaving 10 bases between. CDR3 region: CASSYRTNSYNEQFF. As DNA, the CDR3 is TGTGCCAGCAGCTATCGGACCAACTCCTACAATGAGCAGTTCTTC.

This clone was seen a single time. The genes are TRBV7-4 and TRBJ1-6, with D unresolved. With 1 base removed from V and 9 bases from J, the gap between germline ends came to 19 bases. Germline-derived CDR1 and CDR2 are SGHVT and SQSDAQ. The CDR3 covers 17 residues. The CDR3 sequence: CASSLGFGSGRISPLHF. The CDR3 DNA reads TGTGCCAGCAGCTTAGGGTTTGGGTCGGGGAGGATTTCACCCCTCCACTTT.

V usage is TRBV6-5 and J usage is TRBJ2-7; 7 bases map to TRBD2. The V and J ends lost 5 bases and 12 bases, in that order; junction bases with no gene match: 13. CDR3 length: 13 residues. Germline CDR1 is MNHEY and CDR2 is SVGAGI. The CDR3 region has the DNA TGTGCCAGCAGTGCCCTGGGGGAGGGTATTATGTACTTC. It is translated as CASSALGEGIMYF.

The chain joins TRBV19 to TRBJ1-5; weak D call: TRBD1 (5 bases). Looked up from germline, CDR1 is LNHDA and CDR2 is SQIVND (reference sequence). This CDR3 is built from 14 residues. Trimming stripped 3 bases from V and 4 bases from J, with 10 bases between. This CDR3 reads CASSIWGSNQPQHF. CDR3 DNA: TGTGCCAGTAGTATCTGGGGGAGTAATCAGCCCCAGCATTTT. The whole variable domain, remainder taken from reference TRBV19 and TRBJ1-5, is DGGITQSPKYLFRKEGQNVTLSCEQNLNHDAMYWYRQDPGQGLRLIYYSQIVNDFQKGDIAEGYSVSREKKESFPLTVTSAQKNPTAFYLCASSIWGSNQPQHFGDGTRLSIL.

The J gene is TRBJ1-5, the V gene TRBV19; D is uncertain. Between the trimmed V and J ends, which lost 3 bases and 3 bases, there was a span of 9 bases. The CDR3 covers 14 residues. Germline values: CDR1 LNHDA, CDR2 SQIVND (reference sequence). The CDR3 sequence is CASSMVRLNQPQHF. The DNA of the CDR3 is TGTGCCAGTAGTATGGTCAGGCTCAATCAGCCCCAGCATTTT.

This clone occurred once. The rearrangement uses TRBV27 and TRBJ1-3; maybe TRBD1 (5 bases). The germline CDR1 and CDR2 sequences are MNHEY and SMNVEV (reference sequence). V lost 5 bases, J lost 3 bases, and 11 bases lay in between. This CDR3 is built from 14 residues. The CDR3 loop reads CASSGSGFGNTIYF. The CDR3 bases are TGTGCCAGCAGTGGATCAGGGTTTGGAAACACCATATATTTT.